The 14 T cell receptor beta chains below all came from one sample that was sequenced in a study of molecular identifiers for immune sequencing clone quantification (dated by TCRdb to 2017 to 2018). Libraries were built with PCR. Reads for this sample came from a NextSeq 500. TCRdb reprocessed the public reads (quality trimming at Q25 with fastp, clone calling with MiXCR) and kept in-frame beta chains. Records with the same CDR3 protein are collapsed into one entry carrying the most frequent genes and DNA. The sample yields about 510,000 distinct CDR3 sequences; 25% were counted once. Roughly 0.79% of the sample comes from the top ten. The specimen sequenced was naive CD8+ T cells from blood, with Jurkat cell RNA spiked in. The cell subset or site label here, explained by the study, means: FACS-sorted CD8+CD4-CCR7+CD45RA+ naive T cells. The source is a human donor in good health. Some libraries in this study had Jurkat cell RNA spiked in.

The chain uses TRBV4-2 and TRBJ2-7, with TRBD2 identical over 11 bases. With V trimmed by 0 bases and J by 4 bases, 2 bases remained unmatched. Germline-derived CDR1 and CDR2 are LGHNA and YNFKEQ. This CDR3 comprises 15 residues. CDR3 bases: TGTGCCAGCAGCCAAGAGGGACTAGCGGATTACGAGCAGTACTTC. This sequence encodes CASSQEGLADYEQYF.

This clonotype was recorded many times. The chain carries TRBV7-2 and TRBJ2-1, with D possibly matching TRBD2 (5 bases). The germline V gene encodes CDR1 SGHTA and CDR2 FQGNSA. V shed 5 bases and J shed 3 bases, with 11 bases lying between them. The CDR3 totals 14 residues. The CDR3 DNA sequence: TGTGCCAGCAGCCAGGACGACTACTACAATGAGCAGTTCTTC. Its translation: CASSQDDYYNEQFF.

This clonotype was recorded at least ten times. J is TRBJ2-3 and V is TRBV12-3 or TRBV12-4; TRBD1 is a possible D gene (6 bases). This CDR3 has 14 residues. Trimming took 5 bases from V and 3 from J, leaving 12 bases between them. For the CDR3, the DNA is TGTGCCAGCAGTGCCCTAGGGGGTACAGATACGCAGTATTTT. Protein product: CASSALGGTDTQYF.

This clonotype has at least ten counts. The chain employs TRBV4-2 and TRBJ2-7; 10 bases line up with TRBD2. Unmatched junction bases numbered 7, after V lost 1 base and J lost 4 bases. Per germline, CDR1 LGHNA and CDR2 YNFKEQ. This CDR3 comprises 16 residues. CDR3 bases: TGTGCCAGCAGCCAAGCCGCTAGCGGGAGAACGTACGAGCAGTACTTC. It translates to CASSQAASGRTYEQYF.

With regard to this clonotype: Being one base from a much bigger clone, this may be a read error. The gene calls are TRBV7-8 and TRBJ2-3, with 10 positions matching TRBD2. The CDR3 length is 16 residues. Germline V gene data show CDR1 as SGHVS and CDR2 as FQNEAQ. The chain's CDR3 is CARSLVAAGGSDTQYF. DNA of the CDR3: TGTGCCCGCAGCTTAGTCGCAGCGGGGGGGTCAGATACGCAGTATTTT.

This clonotype has a handful of counts. The chain uses TRBV5-6 and TRBJ2-1; 8 positions match TRBD1. The J segment lost 8 bases and the V segment lost 4 bases, leaving 8 bases of the junction unmatched. The CDR3 contains 14 residues. Looked up from germline, CDR1 is SGHDT and CDR2 is YYEEEE. The CDR3 here is CASSPGQANHEQFF. The CDR3 bases are TGTGCCAGCAGCCCGGGACAGGCTAATCATGAGCAGTTCTTC.

About this clonotype itself: A much more abundant neighbour one base away suggests this may be a read error. V gene TRBV7-9 combines with J gene TRBJ2-2; 7 positions match TRBD2. CDR3 length: 16 residues. The junction had 11 bases not matched to a gene; V was cut back by 8 bases and J by 2 bases. Germline lookup yields CDR1 SEHNR and CDR2 FQNEAQ (reference sequence). CDR3 residues: CASGLVGGANTGELFF. The CDR3 nucleotides read TGTGCCAGCGGACTAGTCGGCGGGGCAAACACCGGGGAGCTGTTTTTT.

The genes are TRBV7-8 and TRBJ2-1; 9 bases match TRBD1. This CDR3 is built from 16 residues. Germline V gene lookup returns CDR1 SGHVS and CDR2 FQNEAQ. The V gene end was trimmed by 4 bases and the J gene end by 0 bases; junction bases not matched to a gene: 4. CDR3 nucleotide sequence: TGTGCCAGCAGCTCAGCGACAGGGGGCTCCTACAATGAGCAGTTCTTC. This encodes CASSSATGGSYNEQFF.

Note on this clonotype: The CDR3 does not close with the conserved phenylalanine or tryptophan, likely indicating a read error. V gene TRBV30 combines with J gene TRBJ2-3; D not certain. Trimming took 4 bases from V and 0 from J, leaving 8 bases between them. The CDR3 spans 13 residues. CDR1 GTSNPN and CDR2 SVGIG come from the germline V gene (reference sequence). The CDR3 protein is CAWKWESTDTQYV. The CDR3 DNA sequence: TGTGCCTGGAAGTGGGAAAGCACAGATACGCAGTATGTT.

In nucleotides, the CDR3 is TGCGCCAGCAGCCAAATTACGGGACAGTCGAACACTGAAGCTTTCTTT. Translation gives CASSQITGQSNTEAFF. The chain carries TRBV4-1 and TRBJ1-1, with 7 bases matching TRBD1. The CDR3 is 16 amino acids. V gave up 2 bases and J gave up 1 base; unmatched junction bases: 7. CDR1 is MGHRA and CDR2 is YSYEKL in the germline V gene.

This clonotype was observed many times. The gene calls are TRBV10-3 and TRBJ1-4; perhaps TRBD1 as D (5 bases). The length of the CDR3 is 14 residues. CDR1 is ENHRY and CDR2 is SYGVKD in the germline V gene. V was clipped by 2 bases and J by 4 bases, with 8 bases between them. The chain's CDR3 is CAISEGGSNEKLFF. CDR3 DNA: TGTGCCATCAGTGAGGGGGGAAGTAATGAAAAACTGTTTTTT.

This clonotype was observed many times. V and J are TRBV20-1 and TRBJ2-7; 12 bases are a match to TRBD2. Germline CDR1 DFQATT, CDR2 SNEGSKA (reference sequence). The CDR3 is made up of 16 amino acids. With V trimmed by 5 bases and J by 6 bases, 14 bases remained unmatched. CDR3 loop: CSAPGPLAGGLGEQYF. The CDR3 DNA reads TGCAGTGCTCCAGGGCCGCTAGCGGGAGGGCTGGGCGAGCAGTACTTC.

The V and J genes are TRBV2 and TRBJ2-7; maybe TRBD1 (6 bases). This CDR3 region has 15 residues. The germline V gene has CDR1 SNHLY and CDR2 FYNNEI. V lost 6 bases, J lost 2 bases, and 17 bases lay in between. This chain's CDR3 is CASRGSTGFPYEQYF. The CDR3, as DNA: TGTGCCAGCAGGGGGTCAACAGGGTTCCCCTACGAGCAGTACTTC.

With regard to this clonotype: A much bigger clone sits one base away, suggesting this may be a read error. CDR3 sequence (DNA): TGCGCCGGCAGCTTGGGGGAAACCCGGACAGGGGCCTACGAGCAGTACTTC. Protein product: CAGSLGETRTGAYEQYF. The V call is TRBV5-1, the J call TRBJ2-7; 9 nucleotides match TRBD1. The CDR3 contains 17 residues. Per germline, CDR1 SGHRS and CDR2 YFSETQ.